Listed below are T cell receptor beta chains from one sample, sequenced in a study of T cells in Graves' hyperthyroidism and ophthalmopathy. MiXCR, run by TCRdb on the multiplex PCR reads, gives a single entry per CDR3 protein. Of roughly 500,000 distinct CDR3 sequences in the sample, over 35% were seen once. Input material: peripheral blood or thyroid tissue (not recorded which). These receptors came from an adult woman with Graves' disease, either hyperthyroidism or ophthalmopathy (not recorded which). Both conserved end residues are trimmed from each CDR3. The order of the fields is CDR3 protein, J gene, V gene.

AIRKEEGQGIGYT	TRBJ1-2	TRBV10-3
ASSIDGSPRGANVLT	TRBJ2-6	TRBV19
ASSQGPPRAYEQY	TRBJ2-7	TRBV14
ASNPRSGNTIY	TRBJ1-3	TRBV7-2
AISYSGGSLYEQY	TRBJ2-7	TRBV6-5
ASSVGDGYYEQY	TRBJ2-7	TRBV9
ASSFKSQGHKQY	TRBJ2-7	TRBV7-9
ASSHHPDWDGSGNTIY	TRBJ1-3	TRBV7-2
ASSYSGPSSYEQY	TRBJ2-7	TRBV6-5
SVGVHAGLAGETGELF	TRBJ2-2	TRBV29-1
ATSASDTGELF	TRBJ2-2	TRBV24-1
ASSLMGGPNEKLF	TRBJ1-4	TRBV7-2
ASSYGQGHTGELF	TRBJ2-2	TRBV6-2/TRBV6-3
ASSLQGLGYT	TRBJ1-2	TRBV5-6
ASSSGQGAVQTQY	TRBJ2-5	TRBV5-8
ASSRGPSSGRAF	TRBJ1-1	TRBV9
ASSPSGSGANVLT	TRBJ2-6	TRBV18